This T cell receptor beta chain was sequenced during a study of T-cell reconstitution after alpha-beta-depleted transplantation in children. Overall study findings and caveats: Newly produced T cells mostly accounted for T-cell counts and diversity one year post-transplant.

As concerns this clonotype: Its target is not known.

During its preparation, the TCRbeta library received unique molecular identifiers. Each CDR3 protein is one row after TCRdb ran MiXCR on the PCR reads. The table includes 900,000 or so distinct CDR3 sequences, 16% detected once. Germline loops: CDR1 KGHDR, CDR2 SFDVKD. Trimming left V 5 bases short and J 4 bases short, with 13 bases between. There are 14 residues in the CDR3. Sequencing used PBMCs, mostly from graft donor cells, obtained 360 days after TCRalphabeta/CD19-depleted stem cell transplant. The rearrangement links TRBV24-1 to TRBJ1-1; maybe TRBD1 (5 bases). The clonotype was recovered from a male patient aged 5 to 17 who had a stem cell transplant for acute lymphoblastic leukemia, so the T cells may come from the graft donor. CDR3 region: CATSGRGEVTEAFF. As DNA, the CDR3 is TGTGCCACCAGTGGCCGGGGGGAAGTCACTGAAGCTTTCTTT.